Described below is a single T cell receptor (beta chain) sequence and its context. Source study methods: From reference gene primer amplification, estimates of nucleated cell counts were derived. Clones were sequenced by immunoSEQ multiplex PCR, and TCRdb holds only the in-frame ones, with some missing. V, J and clone size derive from that table, while D and trimming were established from the DNA sequence. The sample records around 220,000 clones, 87% being singletons. This CDR3 has 15 residues. CDR1 and CDR2 from the germline V gene are ENHRY and SYGVKD. J was trimmed by 10 bases and V by 6 bases; bases with no gene match: 9. These data come from a study of blood T cell repertoires in COVID-19.

Input material: PBMCs or T cells enriched from blood (not recorded which). This clonotype originated in a young woman with acute COVID-19. This sequence joins TRBV10-3 and TRBJ2-1; 13 bases align to TRBD2. This chain's CDR3 is CAISDWTSGSYEQFF. CDR3 nucleotides: TGTGCCATCAGCGACTGGACTAGCGGGAGCTACGAGCAGTTCTTC.